The 5 T cell receptor beta chains listed next were all sequenced from one sample in a study of cytomegalovirus exposure and HLA in healthy donors. It was with 60 Vbeta and 13 Jbeta primers that the PCR ran. Data came from immunoSEQ multiplex PCR; TCRdb stores just in-frame clones and leaves some out. In the table there are some 250,000 clones, 82% of which are singletons. The sequenced sample was PBMCs. These TCRs come from a woman aged 40-49 years in good health and CMV-seropositive.

This clone appeared a single time. J is TRBJ1-4 and V is TRBV15; TRBD1 aligns across 9 bases. The germline V gene has CDR1 LNHNV and CDR2 YYDKDF (reference sequence). The V gene end was trimmed by 0 bases and the J gene end by 11 bases; junction bases not matched to a gene: 4. The CDR3 sequence is 14 residues long. Here the CDR3 reads CATSREGQGDKLFF. The CDR3 DNA reads TGTGCCACCAGCAGAGAGGGACAGGGAGATAAACTGTTTTTT. The full variable domain, its missing parts supplied by reference TRBV15 and TRBJ1-4, is DAMVIQNPRYQVTQFGKPVTLSCSQTLNHNVMYWYQQKSSQAPKLLFHYYDKDFNNEADTPDNFQSRRPNTSFCFLDIRSPGLGDTAMYLCATSREGQGDKLFFGSGTQLSVL.

This clone was picked up a small number of times. V and J are TRBV30 and TRBJ1-2; TRBD1 agrees at 7 bases. Germline values: CDR1 GTSNPN, CDR2 SVGIG (reference sequence). This CDR3 comprises 15 residues. Trimming cost V 3 bases and J 7 bases; bases outside gene matches: 14. The CDR3 bases are TGTGCCTGGAGAGTCCCGACAGGGCCAGTGAGTGGCTACACCTTC. Protein product: CAWRVPTGPVSGYTF.

This rearrangement joins TRBV10-1 to TRBJ2-2; a possible D gene is TRBD1 (5 bases). Trimming stripped 2 bases from V and 4 bases from J, with 17 bases between. Per the germline V gene, CDR1 is WNHNN and CDR2 is SYGVQD (reference sequence). The CDR3 spans 17 residues. The CDR3 spells CASSESLGDYGTGELFF. In DNA, the CDR3 is TGCGCCAGCAGTGAGAGTTTAGGGGATTATGGCACCGGGGAGCTGTTTTTT.

The rearrangement joins TRBV11-2 to TRBJ1-3, with 10 positions matching TRBD1. The J segment lost 1 base and the V segment lost 3 bases, leaving 9 bases of the junction unmatched. This CDR3 region has 18 residues. Germline V gives CDR1 SGHAT, CDR2 FQNNGV. The CDR3 loop reads CASSLGLPGQGSGNTIYF. Written as DNA, the CDR3 is TGTGCCAGCAGCTTGGGGCTACCGGGACAGGGGTCTGGAAACACCATATATTTT.

The rearrangement links TRBV30 to TRBJ1-2; D is unclear. The V gene lost 5 bases and the J gene lost 1 base, with 8 bases spanning the gap. CDR3 length: 12 amino acids. Germline CDR1 reads GTSNPN; CDR2 reads SVGIG (reference sequence). This chain's CDR3 is CAWGPINYGYTF. CDR3 bases: TGTGCCTGGGGGCCTATTAACTATGGCTACACCTTC.